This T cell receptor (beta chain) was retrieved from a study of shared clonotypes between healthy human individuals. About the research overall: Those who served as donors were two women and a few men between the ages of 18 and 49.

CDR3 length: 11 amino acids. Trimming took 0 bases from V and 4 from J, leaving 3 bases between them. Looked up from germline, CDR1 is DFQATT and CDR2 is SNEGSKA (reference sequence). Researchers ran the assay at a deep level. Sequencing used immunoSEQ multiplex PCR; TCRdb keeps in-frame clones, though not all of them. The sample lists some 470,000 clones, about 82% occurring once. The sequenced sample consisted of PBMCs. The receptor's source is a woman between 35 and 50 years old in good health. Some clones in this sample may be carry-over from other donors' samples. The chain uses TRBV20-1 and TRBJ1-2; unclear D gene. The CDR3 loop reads CSARDTYGYTF. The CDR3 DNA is TGCAGTGCTAGAGATACCTATGGCTACACCTTC.